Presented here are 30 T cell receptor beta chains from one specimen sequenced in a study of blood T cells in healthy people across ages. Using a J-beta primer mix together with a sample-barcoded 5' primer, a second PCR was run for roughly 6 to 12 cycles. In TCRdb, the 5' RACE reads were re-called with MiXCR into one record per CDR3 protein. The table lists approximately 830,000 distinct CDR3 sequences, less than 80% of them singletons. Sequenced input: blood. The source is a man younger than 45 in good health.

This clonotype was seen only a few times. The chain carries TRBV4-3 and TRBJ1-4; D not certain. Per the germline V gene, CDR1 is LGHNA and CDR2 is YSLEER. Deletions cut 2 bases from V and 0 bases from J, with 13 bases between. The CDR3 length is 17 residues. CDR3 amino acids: CASSQRGSATTNEKLFF. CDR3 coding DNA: TGCGCCAGCAGCCAAAGAGGGTCCGCGACAACTAATGAAAAACTGTTTTTT.

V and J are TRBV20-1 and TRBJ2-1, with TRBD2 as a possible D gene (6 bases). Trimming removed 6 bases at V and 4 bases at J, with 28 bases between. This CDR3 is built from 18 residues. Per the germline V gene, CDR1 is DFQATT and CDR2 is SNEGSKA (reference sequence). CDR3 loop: CSAPGGELRGLTYNEQFF. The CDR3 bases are TGCAGTGCGCCCGGGGGTGAGTTGCGGGGACTTACTTACAATGAGCAGTTCTTC.

CDR3 residues: CASSQGGLRWDTQYF. Here the CDR3 DNA reads TGCGCCAGCAGCCAAGGAGGGCTCCGTTGGGATACGCAGTATTTT. The J gene is TRBJ2-3, the V gene TRBV4-3, with D possibly TRBD2 on 5 matching bases. The ends were cut back, 1 base at V and 6 bases at J, with 14 bases in the middle. CDR3 size: 15 residues. CDR1 is LGHNA and CDR2 is YSLEER in the germline V gene.

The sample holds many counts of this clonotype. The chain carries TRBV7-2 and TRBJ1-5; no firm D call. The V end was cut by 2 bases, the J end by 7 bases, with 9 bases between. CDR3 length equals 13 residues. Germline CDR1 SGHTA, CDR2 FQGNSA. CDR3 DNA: TGTGCCAGCAGCTTAACGAGGGAACAGCCCCAGCATTTT. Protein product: CASSLTREQPQHF. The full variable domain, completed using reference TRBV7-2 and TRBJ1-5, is GAGVSQSPSNKVTEKGKDVELRCDPISGHTALYWYRQSLGQGLEFLIYFQGNSAPDKSGLPSDRFSAERTGGSVSTLTIQRTQQEDSAVYLCASSLTREQPQHFGDGTRLSIL.

CDR3 DNA: TGTGCCAGCAGCTGGGGGACAGCCTCCAATAAAGAGACCCAGTACTTC. Encoded protein: CASSWGTASNKETQYF. This chain joins TRBV11-2 and TRBJ2-5; 7 bases align to TRBD1. The CDR3 is 16 residues long. Germline V gene sequence: CDR1 SGHAT, CDR2 FQNNGV. V shed 4 bases and J 3 bases; nucleotides not matched to a gene: 11. Looking up the rest from reference TRBV11-2 and TRBJ2-5 gives the full variable domain: EAGVAQSPRYKIIEKRQSVAFWCNPISGHATLYWYQQILGQGPKLLIQFQNNGVVDDSQLPKDRFSAERLKGVDSTLKIQPAKLEDSAVYLCASSWGTASNKETQYFGPGTRLLVL.

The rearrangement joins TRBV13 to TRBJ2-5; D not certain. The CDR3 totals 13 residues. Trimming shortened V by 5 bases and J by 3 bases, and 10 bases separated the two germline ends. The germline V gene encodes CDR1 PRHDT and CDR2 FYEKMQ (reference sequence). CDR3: CASSPGGEETQYF. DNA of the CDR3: TGTGCCAGCAGCCCCGGTGGGGAAGAGACCCAGTACTTC.

The DNA of the CDR3 is TGTGCCAGCGGATTTGGCTCTGGGGCCAACGTCCTGACTTTC. This translates into CASGFGSGANVLTF. The chain couples TRBV7-8 to TRBJ2-6; D is unresolved. This CDR3 spans 14 amino acids. The germline V and J ends were trimmed by 8 bases and 0 bases, with 8 bases remaining between them. Germline lookup yields CDR1 SGHVS and CDR2 FQNEAQ.

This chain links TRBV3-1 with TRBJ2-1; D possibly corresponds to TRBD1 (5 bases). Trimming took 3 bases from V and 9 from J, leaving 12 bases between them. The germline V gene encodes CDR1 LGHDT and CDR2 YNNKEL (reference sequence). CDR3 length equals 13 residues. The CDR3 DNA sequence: TGTGCCAGCAGCCAGCCAGGGAAAGTTGAGCAGTTCTTC. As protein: CASSQPGKVEQFF.

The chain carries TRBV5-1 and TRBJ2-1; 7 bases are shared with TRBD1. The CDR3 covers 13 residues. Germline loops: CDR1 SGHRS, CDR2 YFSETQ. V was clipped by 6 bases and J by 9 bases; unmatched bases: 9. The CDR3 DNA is TGCGCCAGCAAGGGGGCCGAGGGGAGTGAGCAGTTCTTC. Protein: CASKGAEGSEQFF.

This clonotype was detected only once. The DNA for the CDR3 is TGCAGTGCTAGATTTCCAGGGACCCAAGAGACCCAGTACTTC. This gives the protein CSARFPGTQETQYF. The genes are TRBV20-1 and TRBJ2-5; D could derive from TRBD1 or TRBD2 (5 bases each). The V and J ends lost 2 bases and 1 base respectively, with 11 bases between them. This CDR3 is 14 amino acids long. CDR1 DFQATT and CDR2 SNEGSKA come from the germline V gene (reference sequence).

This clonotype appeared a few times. The CDR3 reads CASTASYEQYF. The CDR3 DNA sequence: TGTGCCAGCACGGCCTCCTACGAGCAGTACTTC. The chain uses TRBV28 and TRBJ2-7; D call uncertain. V was trimmed by 7 bases and J by 0 bases, leaving 4 bases between them. The CDR3 has 11 residues. CDR1 is MDHEN and CDR2 is SYDVKM in the germline V gene.

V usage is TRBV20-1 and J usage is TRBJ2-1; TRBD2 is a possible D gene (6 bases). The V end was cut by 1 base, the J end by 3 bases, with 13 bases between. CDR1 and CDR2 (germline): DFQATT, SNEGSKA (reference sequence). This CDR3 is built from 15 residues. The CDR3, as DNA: TGCAGTGCTAGAGGGGGGGTGGTGGTCTACAATGAGCAGTTCTTC. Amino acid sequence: CSARGGVVVYNEQFF.

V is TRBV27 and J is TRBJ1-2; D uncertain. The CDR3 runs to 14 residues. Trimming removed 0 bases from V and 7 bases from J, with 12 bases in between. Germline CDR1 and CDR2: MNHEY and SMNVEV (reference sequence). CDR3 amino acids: CASSLSGIRSGYTF. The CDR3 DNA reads TGTGCCAGCAGTTTATCCGGGATCCGGAGTGGCTACACCTTC.

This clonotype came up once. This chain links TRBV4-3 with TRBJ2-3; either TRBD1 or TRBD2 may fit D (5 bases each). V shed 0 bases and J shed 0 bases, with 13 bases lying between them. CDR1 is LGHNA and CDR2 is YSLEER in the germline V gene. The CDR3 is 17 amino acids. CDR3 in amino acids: CASSQEEWGYSTDTQYF. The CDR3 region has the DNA TGCGCCAGCAGCCAAGAAGAGTGGGGGTATAGCACAGATACGCAGTATTTT.

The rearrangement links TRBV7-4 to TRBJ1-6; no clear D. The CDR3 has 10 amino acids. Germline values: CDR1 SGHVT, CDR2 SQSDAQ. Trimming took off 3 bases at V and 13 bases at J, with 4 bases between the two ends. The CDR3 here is CASSLGPLHF. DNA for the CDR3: TGTGCCAGCAGCTTGGGGCCCCTCCACTTT.

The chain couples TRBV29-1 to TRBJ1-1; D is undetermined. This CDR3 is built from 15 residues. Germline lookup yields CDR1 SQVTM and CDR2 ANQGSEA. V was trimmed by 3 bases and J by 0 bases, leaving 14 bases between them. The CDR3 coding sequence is TGCAGCGTTGAGCCAGCTACAGTTATGAACACTGAAGCTTTCTTT. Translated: CSVEPATVMNTEAFF. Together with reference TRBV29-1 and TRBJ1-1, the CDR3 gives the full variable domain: SAVISQKPSRDICQRGTSLTIQCQVDSQVTMMFWYRQQPGQSLTLIATANQGSEATYESGFVIDKFPISRPNLTFSTLTVSNMSPEDSSIYLCSVEPATVMNTEAFFGQGTRLTVV.

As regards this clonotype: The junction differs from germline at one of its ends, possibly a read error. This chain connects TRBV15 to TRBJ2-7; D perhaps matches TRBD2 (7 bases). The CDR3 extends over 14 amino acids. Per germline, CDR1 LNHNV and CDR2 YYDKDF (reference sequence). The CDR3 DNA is TGTGCCACCAGCAAGGGGGGGTTCTCCCACGAGCAGTACTTC. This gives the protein CATSKGGFSHEQYF.

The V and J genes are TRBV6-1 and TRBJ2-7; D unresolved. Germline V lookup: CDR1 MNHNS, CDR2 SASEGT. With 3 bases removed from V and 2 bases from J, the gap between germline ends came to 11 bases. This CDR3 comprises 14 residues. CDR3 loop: CASSEIRFPYEQYF. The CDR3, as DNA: TGTGCCAGCAGTGAGATCCGGTTTCCCTACGAGCAGTACTTC.

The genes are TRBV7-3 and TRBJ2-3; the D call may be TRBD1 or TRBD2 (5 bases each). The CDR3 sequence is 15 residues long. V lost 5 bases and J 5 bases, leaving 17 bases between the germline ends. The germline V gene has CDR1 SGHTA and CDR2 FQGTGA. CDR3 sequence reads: CASSPIGGRGDTQYF. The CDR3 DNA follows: TGTGCCAGCAGCCCCATTGGGGGACGGGGAGATACGCAGTATTTT.

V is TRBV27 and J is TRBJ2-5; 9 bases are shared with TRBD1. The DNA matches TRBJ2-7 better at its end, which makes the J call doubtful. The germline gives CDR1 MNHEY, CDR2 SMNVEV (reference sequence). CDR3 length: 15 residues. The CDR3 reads CASSATGGAFGEQYF. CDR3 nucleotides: TGTGCCAGCAGTGCCACAGGGGGCGCTTTCGGCGAGCAGTACTTC.

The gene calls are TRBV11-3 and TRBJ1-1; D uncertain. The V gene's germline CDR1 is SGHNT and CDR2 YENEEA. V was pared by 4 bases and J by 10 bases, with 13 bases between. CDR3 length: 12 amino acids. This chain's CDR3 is CASSSDGNVAFF. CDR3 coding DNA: TGTGCCAGCAGCTCAGACGGGAATGTAGCTTTCTTT. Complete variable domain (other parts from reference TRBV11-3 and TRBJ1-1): EAGVVQSPRYKIIEKKQPVAFWCNPISGHNTLYWYLQNLGQGPELLIRYENEEAVDDSQLPKDRFSAERLKGVDSTLKIQPAELGDSAVYLCASSSDGNVAFFGQGTRLTVV.

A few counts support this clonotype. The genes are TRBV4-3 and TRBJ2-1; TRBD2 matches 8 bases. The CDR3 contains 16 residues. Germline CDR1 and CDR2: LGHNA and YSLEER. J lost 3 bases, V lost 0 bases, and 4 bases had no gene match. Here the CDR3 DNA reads TGCGCCAGCAGCCAAGATGCAGCGGGGGACTACAATGAGCAGTTCTTC. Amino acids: CASSQDAAGDYNEQFF.

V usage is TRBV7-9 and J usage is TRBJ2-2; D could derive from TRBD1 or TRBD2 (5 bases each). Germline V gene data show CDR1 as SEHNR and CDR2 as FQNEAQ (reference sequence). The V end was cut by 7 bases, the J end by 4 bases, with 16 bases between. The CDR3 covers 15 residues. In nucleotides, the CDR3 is TGTGCCAGCATCCCTCCGGGGACCCCCACCGGGGAGCTGTTTTTT. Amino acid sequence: CASIPPGTPTGELFF.

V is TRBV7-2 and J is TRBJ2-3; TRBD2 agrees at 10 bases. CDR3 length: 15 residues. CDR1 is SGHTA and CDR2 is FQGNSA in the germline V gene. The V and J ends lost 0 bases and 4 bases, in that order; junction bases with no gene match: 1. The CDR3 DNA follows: TGTGCCAGCAGCTTAGCTCTAGCGGGGGCAGATACGCAGTATTTT. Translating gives CASSLALAGADTQYF. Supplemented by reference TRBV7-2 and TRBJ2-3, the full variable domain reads GAGVSQSPSNKVTEKGKDVELRCDPISGHTALYWYRQSLGQGLEFLIYFQGNSAPDKSGLPSDRFSAERTGGSVSTLTIQRTQQEDSAVYLCASSLALAGADTQYFGPGTRLTVL.

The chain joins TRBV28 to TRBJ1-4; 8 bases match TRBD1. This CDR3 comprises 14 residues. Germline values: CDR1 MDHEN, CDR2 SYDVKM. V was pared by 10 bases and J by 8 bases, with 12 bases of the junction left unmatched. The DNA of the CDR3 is TGTGCCACCCGAAGACAGGGGACAACGGAAAAACTGTTTTTT. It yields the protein CATRRQGTTEKLFF.

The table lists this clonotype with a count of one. CDR3 amino acids: CASSSGQHTEAFF. The CDR3 DNA reads TGTGCCAGCAGTAGCGGACAGCACACTGAAGCTTTCTTT. The genes are TRBV28 and TRBJ1-1, with D perhaps TRBD1 (6 bases). CDR1 MDHEN and CDR2 SYDVKM come from the germline V gene. This CDR3 is built from 13 residues. Trimming cost V 5 bases and J 3 bases, with 10 bases left between them. Complete variable domain (other parts from reference TRBV28 and TRBJ1-1): DVKVTQSSRYLVKRTGEKVFLECVQDMDHENMFWYRQDPGLGLRLIYFSYDVKMKEKGDIPEGYSVSREKKERFSLILESASTNQTSMYLCASSSGQHTEAFFGQGTRLTVV.

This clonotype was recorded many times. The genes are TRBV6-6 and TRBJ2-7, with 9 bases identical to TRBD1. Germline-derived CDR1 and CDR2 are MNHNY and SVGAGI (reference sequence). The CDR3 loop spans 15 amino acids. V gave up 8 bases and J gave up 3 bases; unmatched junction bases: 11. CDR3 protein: CASQDKTGGGYEQYF. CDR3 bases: TGTGCCAGCCAAGATAAGACAGGGGGTGGCTACGAGCAGTACTTC.

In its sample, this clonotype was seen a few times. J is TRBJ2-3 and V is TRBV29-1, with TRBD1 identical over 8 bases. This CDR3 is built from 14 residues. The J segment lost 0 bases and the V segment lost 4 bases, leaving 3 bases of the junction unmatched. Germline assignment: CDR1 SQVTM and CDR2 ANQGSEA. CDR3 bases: TGCAGCGTTGTTGGGACAGGAAGCACAGATACGCAGTATTTT. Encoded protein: CSVVGTGSTDTQYF.

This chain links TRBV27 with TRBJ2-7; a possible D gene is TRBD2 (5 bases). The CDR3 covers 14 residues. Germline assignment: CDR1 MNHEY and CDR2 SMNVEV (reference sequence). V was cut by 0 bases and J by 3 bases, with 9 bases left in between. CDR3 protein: CASSLSGLGYEQYF. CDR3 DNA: TGTGCCAGCAGTTTATCCGGACTGGGCTACGAGCAGTACTTC.

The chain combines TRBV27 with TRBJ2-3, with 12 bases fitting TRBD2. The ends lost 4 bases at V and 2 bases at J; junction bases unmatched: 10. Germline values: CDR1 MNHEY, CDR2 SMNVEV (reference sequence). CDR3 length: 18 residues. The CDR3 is CASSYRTSGETITDTQYF. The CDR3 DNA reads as TGTGCCAGCAGTTATCGGACTAGCGGGGAGACGATCACAGATACGCAGTATTTT.